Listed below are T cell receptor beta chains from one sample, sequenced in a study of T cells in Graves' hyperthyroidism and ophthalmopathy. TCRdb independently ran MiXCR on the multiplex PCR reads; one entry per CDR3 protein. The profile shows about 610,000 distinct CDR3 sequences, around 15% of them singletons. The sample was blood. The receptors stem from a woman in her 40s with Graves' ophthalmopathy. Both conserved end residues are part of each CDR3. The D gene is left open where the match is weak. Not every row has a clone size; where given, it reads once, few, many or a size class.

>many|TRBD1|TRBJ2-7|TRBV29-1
TGCAGCGTCGAGGGGGCCTCCTACGAGCAGTACTTC
CSVEGASYEQYF
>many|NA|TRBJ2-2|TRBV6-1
TGTGCCAGCAATCCGTACACCGGGGAGCTGTTTTTT
CASNPYTGELFF
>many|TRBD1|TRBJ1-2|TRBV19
TGTGCCAGTATGGGACAGGTGATCTATGGCTACACCTTC
CASMGQVIYGYTF
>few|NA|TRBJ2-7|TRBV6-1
TGTGCCAGCAGTGTGGGCGGCCTAAAAACGTACGAGCAGTACTTC
CASSVGGLKTYEQYF
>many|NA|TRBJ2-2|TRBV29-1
TGCAGCGTTGGGGAGAACACCGGGGAGCTGTTTTTT
CSVGENTGELFF
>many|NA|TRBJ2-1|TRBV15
TGTGCCACCAGCACAGAGTTTGGGCGGGAGAGGGGGTATGAGCAGTTCTTC
CATSTEFGRERGYEQFF
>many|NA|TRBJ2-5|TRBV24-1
TGTGCCACCAGTGACCCATCAGGGGTGCAAGAGACCCAGTACTTC
CATSDPSGVQETQYF
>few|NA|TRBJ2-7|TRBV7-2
TGTGCCAGCAGCTCCCAGTCCGGTCCGGGATACGAGCAGTACTTC
CASSSQSGPGYEQYF
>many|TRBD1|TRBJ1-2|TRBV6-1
TGTGCCAGCAGTCCCCATGGAAACTATGACAGGGAGGGCTACACCTTC
CASSPHGNYDREGYTF
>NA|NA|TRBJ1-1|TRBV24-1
TGTGCCACCAGTGCATCGGGTACCTGGAACACTGAAGCTTTCTTT
CATSASGTWNTEAFF
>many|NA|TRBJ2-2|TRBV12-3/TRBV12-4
TGTGCCAGCAGTCGGGACGGCAACACCGGGGAGCTGTTTTTT
CASSRDGNTGELFF
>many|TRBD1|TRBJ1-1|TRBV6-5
TGTGCCAGCAGTTACACCTCAGGGGGTGACCCGAACACTGAAGCTTTCTTT
CASSYTSGGDPNTEAFF
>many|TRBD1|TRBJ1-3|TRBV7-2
TGTGCCAGCAGCTCTGGACAGGGCTGGGGAAACACCATATATTTT
CASSSGQGWGNTIYF
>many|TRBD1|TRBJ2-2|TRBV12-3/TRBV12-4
TGTGCCAGCAGTTTTAACCAGGGGGCCGGGGAGCTGTTTTTT
CASSFNQGAGELFF
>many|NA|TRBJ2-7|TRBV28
TGTGCCAGCACCTTCCGCTACGAGCAGTACTTC
CASTFRYEQYF
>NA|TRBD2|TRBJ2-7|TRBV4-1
TGCGCCAGCAGCCAAGGCCTAGGGTTGGGGACTAACTCCTACGAGCAGTACTTC
CASSQGLGLGTNSYEQYF
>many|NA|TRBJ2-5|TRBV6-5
TGTGCCAGCAGTTCCGGAGGAGCAGGGACCCAGTACTTC
CASSSGGAGTQYF
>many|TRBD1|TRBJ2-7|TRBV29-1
TGCAGCGTTGGCCGGGACAGGGGTTCCTACGAGCAGTACTTC
CSVGRDRGSYEQYF
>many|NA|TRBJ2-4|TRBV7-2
TGTGCCAGCAGCTTAGAATCAGCTTCCTTAGCCAAAAACATTCAGTACTTC
CASSLESASLAKNIQYF
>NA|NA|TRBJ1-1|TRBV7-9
TGTGCCAGTGCGAAGCCCGTGAACACTGAAGCTTTCTTT
CASAKPVNTEAFF
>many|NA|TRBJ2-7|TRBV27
TGTGCCAGCAGACATACCGGGACCTACGAGCAGTACTTC
CASRHTGTYEQYF
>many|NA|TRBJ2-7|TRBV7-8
TGTGCCAGCAGCTTAGGAGAGGCCTCCTGGGACGAGCAGTACTTC
CASSLGEASWDEQYF
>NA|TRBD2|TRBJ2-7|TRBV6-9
TGTGCCAGCAGCACGCCGGGGACTAGGCGCTACGAGCAGTACTTC
CASSTPGTRRYEQYF
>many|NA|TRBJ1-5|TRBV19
TGTGCCAGTAGTATCGTCCCAGGAGGGCCCCAGCATTTT
CASSIVPGGPQHF
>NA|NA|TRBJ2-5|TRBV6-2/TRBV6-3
TGTGCCAGCAGTTCCCCATACCCCACTAGGAGTCAAGAGACCCAGTACTTC
CASSSPYPTRSQETQYF
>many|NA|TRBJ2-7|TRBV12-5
TGTGCTAGTGGCCCCCAGACCTACGAGCAGTACTTC
CASGPQTYEQYF
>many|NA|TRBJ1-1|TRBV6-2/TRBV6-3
TGTGCCAGCAGTTTGGAGAACACTGAAGCTTTCTTT
CASSLENTEAFF
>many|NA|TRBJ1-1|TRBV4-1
TGCGCCAGCAGCCAAGTAGGGGCTAGAATGAACACTGAAGCTTTCTTT
CASSQVGARMNTEAFF
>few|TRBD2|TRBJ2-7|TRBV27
TGTGCCAGCAGTCCCGGGACTAGCGGGGGGTCTGGGGAGCAGTACTTC
CASSPGTSGGSGEQYF
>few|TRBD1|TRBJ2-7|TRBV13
TGTGCCAGCAGCTATCGGACAGGGAAGGACGAGCAGTACTTC
CASSYRTGKDEQYF
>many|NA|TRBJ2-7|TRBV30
TGTGCCTGGAGTGTACTGCCTAGCGACGAGCAGTACTTC
CAWSVLPSDEQYF
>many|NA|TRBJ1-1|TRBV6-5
TGTGCCAGCAGTTTCAAACAGGGTTTCGCTTTCTTT
CASSFKQGFAFF
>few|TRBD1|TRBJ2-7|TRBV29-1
TGCAGCGTACGAGGCAGGGGGTTGGACGAGCAGTACTTC
CSVRGRGLDEQYF
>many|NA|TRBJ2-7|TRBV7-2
TGTGCCAGCAGCCAAAGCTCCACCTACGAGCAGTACTTC
CASSQSSTYEQYF
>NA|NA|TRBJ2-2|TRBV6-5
TGTGCCAGCAGTTACTCCGATTCCGGGGAGCTGTTTTTT
CASSYSDSGELFF